This paragraph covers one T cell receptor beta chain sequence. Antigen specificity is unknown. The sample originates from a study of T cell responses to AZD1222 COVID-19 vaccine. Germline CDR1 PRHDT, CDR2 FYEKMQ (reference sequence). This CDR3 is 17 amino acids long. Trimming took 2 bases from V and 3 from J; bases not matched to a gene: 12. Findings and limits, study-wide: Reports say nearly half of spike-specific TCRs go after unmutated variant regions. Donor demographics were predominantly white British with a female majority; clonal diversity may be underestimated. There were repertoire samples only from the period after the peak T cell response.

Assay: immunoSEQ multiplex PCR; the TCRdb copy retains only in-frame clones and omits some. This table holds 95,000 to 100,000 clones, roughly 92% found once. This chain connects TRBV13 to TRBJ2-5; 7 bases align to TRBD2. This receptor was identified in an adult who received the AZD1222 COVID-19 vaccine. Specimen: peripheral blood, collected 28 days after the second AZD1222 dose. DNA for the CDR3: TGTGCCAGCAGCTTACCCCCGGGTGGGAGGGCCGAAGAGACCCAGTACTTC. It encodes CASSLPPGGRAEETQYF.